The sequence of this T cell receptor (beta chain) was determined in a study of identical twins. Study-wide findings and caveats: Conclusions were drawn cross-sectionally by statistical analysis, without following the same donors. Some out-of-frame alpha sequences were shared by twins, and these showed excess low generation probability.

As concerns this clonotype: What it recognizes is unknown.

The germline gives CDR1 MNHNS, CDR2 SASEGT. The CDR3 runs 14 residues. The V and J ends lost 7 bases and 2 bases respectively, with 14 bases between them. Carrying unique molecular identifiers, the cDNA also gained a universal primer site through template switching. TCRdb re-derived calls from the 5' RACE reads in MiXCR, one entry per CDR3 protein. The sample carries under 300,000 distinct CDR3 sequences, about 14% recorded once. This chain links TRBV6-1 with TRBJ1-1; D unclear. Sample: memory (CD45RO+) T cells sorted from blood. This sequence was found in a young woman in good health. The CDR3 nucleotides are TGTGCCAGCATAAAAACATGGAGTAACACTGAAGCTTTCTTT. The encoded protein is CASIKTWSNTEAFF.